Shown below are 27 T cell receptor beta chains from a single sample sequenced in a study of regulatory T cells in long-lasting Graves disease. The time point denotes: newly diagnosed GD, antithyroid drugs for less than 3 months. With RNA extracted from PBMCs as input, the TCR library was made. Combining iRepertoire HTBI primers with Arm-PCR of CDR3 regions, the authors built TCR beta libraries. MiXCR was run by TCRdb on the multiplex PCR reads, yielding one entry per CDR3 protein. The sample lists 510,000 or so distinct CDR3 sequences, about 12% seen once, with over 7% in the top ten. These data are also associated with another study on T cells in Graves' hyperthyroidism and ophthalmopathy.

The starting material was peripheral blood mononuclear cells (PBMCs), obtained at new diagnosis, from a patient treated with antithyroid drugs. Source of these receptors: a woman aged 25 to 45 with Graves disease.

The genes are TRBV5-4 and TRBJ1-6; weak D call: TRBD1 (6 bases). Germline assignment: CDR1 SGHNT and CDR2 YYREEE (reference sequence). There are 16 residues in the CDR3. Trimming left V 5 bases short and J 7 bases short, with 19 bases between. The CDR3 DNA is TGTGCCAGCAGAAGGGGGGGGCGCGATGGAAATTCACCCCTCCACTTT. Translating gives CASRRGGRDGNSPLHF.

This clonotype was counted many times. The CDR3 here is CASSLPDSANTGELFF. For the CDR3, the DNA is TGTGCCAGCAGTTTACCAGACAGCGCGAACACCGGGGAGCTGTTTTTT. The chain couples TRBV28 to TRBJ2-2; D may be TRBD1 (5 bases). Germline lookup yields CDR1 MDHEN and CDR2 SYDVKM. The CDR3 runs 16 residues. The V and J ends lost 2 bases and 0 bases respectively, with 10 bases between them.

This clonotype was seen more than once but under ten times. The chain joins TRBV6-1 to TRBJ2-4; the D gene is possibly TRBD2 (6 bases). Trimming took 6 bases from V and 8 from J, leaving 23 bases between them. Germline V gene sequence: CDR1 MNHNS, CDR2 SASEGT. The CDR3 covers 16 residues. The CDR3 DNA is TGTGCCAGCAGAGCAGGGAGGACCGAAAAACGGGACATTCAGTACTTC. Encoded protein: CASRAGRTEKRDIQYF.

This clonotype was seen many times. The chain carries TRBV7-6 and TRBJ1-2, with 7 bases aligning to TRBD1. V trimming: 3 bases; J trimming: 4 bases; junction bases outside the gene matches: 11. The CDR3 extends over 16 amino acids. Germline CDR1 SGHVS, CDR2 FNYEAQ. The DNA for the CDR3 is TGTGCCAGCAGCTTGGGTGACCGGGACAGCTCCTATGGCTACACCTTC. Its protein product is CASSLGDRDSSYGYTF.

The gene calls are TRBV11-2 and TRBJ2-2; D remains unclear. The CDR3 runs 14 residues. The germline V and J ends were trimmed by 0 bases and 10 bases, with 12 bases remaining between them. Germline CDR1 reads SGHAT; CDR2 reads FQNNGV. The CDR3 protein is CASSLDPSSEELFF. The CDR3 DNA sequence: TGTGCCAGCAGCTTAGATCCGTCGTCCGAGGAGCTGTTTTTT.

This clonotype was counted ten times or more. The chain recombines TRBV2 with TRBJ2-7, with 10 bases identical to TRBD2. Germline loops: CDR1 SNHLY, CDR2 FYNNEI. The CDR3 consists of 17 residues. Trimming at V came to 2 bases and at J to 2 bases, leaving 9 bases not matched to a gene. CDR3: CASSERPTSGTPYEQYF. In DNA, the CDR3 is TGTGCCAGCAGTGAACGCCCCACTAGCGGGACACCCTACGAGCAGTACTTC.

The V call is TRBV10-3, the J call TRBJ2-7; 8 bases fit TRBD2. The V gene's germline CDR1 is ENHRY and CDR2 SYGVKD. V was clipped by 11 bases and J by 1 base; unmatched bases: 7. This CDR3 comprises 13 residues. The CDR3 protein is CAAGAGASYEQYF. CDR3 coding DNA: TGTGCCGCGGGAGCGGGAGCGTCCTACGAGCAGTACTTC.

There are many counts of this clonotype. The rearrangement joins TRBV18 to TRBJ2-1; D is unclear. CDR3 length: 14 residues. V was cut by 2 bases and J by 10 bases, with 15 bases left in between. Germline V CDR1 and CDR2: KGHSH, LQKENI. For the CDR3, the DNA is TGTGCCAGCTCACCAATTGACTCGTCAGGCGAGCAGTTCTTC. It yields the protein CASSPIDSSGEQFF. Combining the CDR3 with reference TRBV18 and TRBJ2-1 gives the whole variable domain NAGVMQNPRHLVRRRGQEARLRCSPMKGHSHVYWYRQLPEEGLKFMVYLQKENIIDESGMPKERFSAEFPKEGPSILRIQQVVRGDSAAYFCASSPIDSSGEQFFGPGTRLTVL.

This clonotype was seen repeatedly, ten times or more. The CDR3 is CASTQQKNTEAFF. The CDR3 region has the DNA TGTGCCAGCACCCAACAGAAGAACACTGAAGCTTTCTTT. The chain has TRBV6-1 and TRBJ1-1; D uncertain. Germline-derived CDR1 and CDR2 are MNHNS and SASEGT. The V end lost 7 bases, the J end lost 1 base, and 10 bases lay between the germline ends. The CDR3 extends over 13 amino acids.

This clonotype showed up just a few times. This chain links TRBV4-1 with TRBJ1-1, with 7 positions matching TRBD1. V lost 5 bases, J lost 5 bases, and 8 bases stayed unmatched. Germline-derived CDR1 and CDR2 are MGHRA and YSYEKL. The CDR3 has 14 amino acids. The CDR3 region is CASSGMTGRTEAFF. CDR3 DNA: TGCGCCAGCAGCGGGATGACAGGGAGGACTGAAGCTTTCTTT.

This clonotype was seen many times. This chain joins TRBV11-1 and TRBJ2-1, with D hard to call. CDR3 size: 13 residues. Trimming took 1 base from V and 10 from J, leaving 11 bases between them. Germline V lookup: CDR1 SGHAT, CDR2 FQDESV (reference sequence). The CDR3 here is CASSLGGSREQFF. DNA of the CDR3: TGTGCCAGCAGCTTAGGAGGTTCTCGGGAGCAGTTCTTC. Combining the CDR3 with reference TRBV11-1 and TRBJ2-1 gives the whole variable domain EAEVAQSPRYKITEKSQAVAFWCDPISGHATLYWYRQILGQGPELLVQFQDESVVDDSQLPKDRFSAERLKGVDSTLKIQPAELGDSAMYLCASSLGGSREQFFGPGTRLTVL.

This clonotype was seen more than once but under ten times. V and J are TRBV5-8 and TRBJ2-2, with 14 bases lining up with TRBD2. V lost 5 bases to trimming and J lost 5 bases; unmatched junction nucleotides: 20. Germline assignment: CDR1 SGHTS and CDR2 YDEGEE. The length of the CDR3 is 21 residues. CDR3 residues: CASSFPGSGLAGVGGTGELFF. The CDR3 DNA sequence: TGTGCCAGCAGTTTCCCGGGATCGGGACTAGCGGGAGTAGGAGGGACCGGGGAGCTGTTTTTT.

This clonotype was seen repeatedly, ten times or more. CDR3 sequence reads: CASSYLALADYNEQFF. As DNA, the CDR3 is TGTGCCAGCAGTTACCTTGCTCTAGCGGACTACAATGAGCAGTTCTTC. The chain combines TRBV6-5 with TRBJ2-1; 7 bases are shared with TRBD2. From germline, CDR1 is MNHEY and CDR2 SVGAGI. The ends lost 2 bases at V and 3 bases at J; junction bases unmatched: 7. This CDR3 comprises 16 residues.

V and J are TRBV9 and TRBJ2-1; 9 bases map to TRBD2. Unmatched junction bases numbered 5, after V lost 4 bases and J lost 0 bases. Germline CDR1 is SGDLS and CDR2 is YYNGEE. The CDR3 is 16 amino acids. CDR3 nucleotide sequence: TGTGCCAGCAGCACCCTAGCGGGGAGCTCCTACAATGAGCAGTTCTTC. The encoded protein is CASSTLAGSSYNEQFF. Drawing the rest from reference TRBV9 and TRBJ2-1, the complete variable domain is DSGVTQTPKHLITATGQRVTLRCSPRSGDLSVYWYQQSLDQGLQFLIQYYNGEERAKGNILERFSAQQFPDLHSELNLSSLELGDSALYFCASSTLAGSSYNEQFFGPGTRLTVL.

Comments on this clonotype: A read error is possible here, since a much larger clone lies one base away. V is TRBV7-9 and J is TRBJ2-5; D call uncertain. V was trimmed by 1 base and J by 5 bases, leaving 11 bases between them. This CDR3 is 14 amino acids long. CDR1 SEHNR and CDR2 FQNEAQ come from the germline V gene (reference sequence). The chain's CDR3 is CASSLDLAWETQYF. CDR3 nucleotide sequence: TGTGCCAGCAGCTTAGACCTCGCATGGGAGACCCAGTACTTC.

This clonotype was detected a few times. One end of the junction varies from germline; a read error may be responsible. The J gene is TRBJ2-1, the V gene TRBV18; 8 bases are shared with TRBD2. The V gene's germline CDR1 is KGHSH and CDR2 LQKENI. The CDR3 has 16 amino acids. Written as DNA, the CDR3 is TGTGCCGGCTCACCAGATCGAGTAGCGGGAACCGATGAGCAGTTCTTC. This gives the protein CAGSPDRVAGTDEQFF.

The gene calls are TRBV4-3 and TRBJ2-1; 7 nucleotides line up with TRBD2. Looked up from germline, CDR1 is LGHNA and CDR2 is YSLEER. CDR3 size: 15 residues. The V segment lost 2 bases and the J segment 4 bases; nucleotides outside the gene matches: 5. The CDR3 sequence is CASSQTSDSYNEQFF. In nucleotides, the CDR3 is TGCGCCAGCAGCCAAACTAGCGATTCATACAATGAGCAGTTCTTC.

This clonotype was seen at least ten times. The rearrangement joins TRBV20-1 to TRBJ1-2; tentatively, D is TRBD1 (6 bases). The V end lost 4 bases, the J end lost 6 bases, and 21 bases lay between the germline ends. Germline assignment: CDR1 DFQATT and CDR2 SNEGSKA (reference sequence). This CDR3 is built from 15 residues. The CDR3 coding sequence is TGCAGTGCTACCGCCCCAGGGGCCCCCTCTAATGGCTACACCTTC. Protein product: CSATAPGAPSNGYTF.

This clonotype was observed many times. This chain links TRBV29-1 with TRBJ2-1; the D gene is possibly TRBD1 (6 bases). Germline values: CDR1 SQVTM, CDR2 ANQGSEA. The CDR3 is 14 residues long. The V end lost 6 bases, the J end lost 12 bases, and 24 bases lay between the germline ends. CDR3: CSVPPLDSNHGQFF. The CDR3, as DNA: TGCAGCGTCCCCCCCCTGGACAGTAACCATGGGCAGTTCTTC.

This clonotype was counted at least ten times. V gene TRBV25-1 combines with J gene TRBJ1-5, with 8 bases fitting TRBD1. Trimming took 6 bases from V and 8 from J; bases not matched to a gene: 9. Germline V gene data show CDR1 as MGHDK and CDR2 as SYGVNS. This CDR3 has 14 residues. The DNA for the CDR3 is TGTGCCAGCAGGGAGGACAGGGCGAGAGAGCCCCAGCATTTT. Protein product: CASREDRAREPQHF. The full variable domain, its missing parts supplied by reference TRBV25-1 and TRBJ1-5, is EADIYQTPRYLVIGTGKKITLECSQTMGHDKMYWYQQDPGMELHLIHYSYGVNSTEKGDLSSESTVSRIRTEHFPLTLESARPSHTSQYLCASREDRAREPQHFGDGTRLSIL.

Ten or more counts support this clonotype. The chain couples TRBV6-1 to TRBJ1-5; D uncertain. This CDR3 spans 17 amino acids. The germline V and J ends were trimmed by 6 bases and 0 bases, with 18 bases remaining between them. Germline V gene lookup returns CDR1 MNHNS and CDR2 SASEGT. As DNA, the CDR3 is TGTGCCAGCAGGCCACGGGAGGGTTGGAATAGCAATCAGCCCCAGCATTTT. This gives the protein CASRPREGWNSNQPQHF.

In this sample, this clonotype turned up a few times. The J gene is TRBJ2-1, the V gene TRBV6-1; D is unclear. There are 18 residues in the CDR3. Trimming pared 1 base from V and 10 bases from J, leaving 26 bases between. Germline CDR1 reads MNHNS; CDR2 reads SASEGT. The CDR3 here is CASSEGETRVPGLREQFF. CDR3 nucleotides: TGTGCCAGCAGTGAAGGTGAGACACGGGTCCCCGGCCTTCGGGAGCAGTTCTTC.

This clonotype was found many times. The rearrangement links TRBV12-3 or TRBV12-4 to TRBJ1-1; D unresolved. V lost 3 bases, J lost 1 base, and 9 bases lay in between. The CDR3 consists of 14 residues. CDR3 in amino acids: CASSFEGTNTEAFF. CDR3 DNA: TGTGCCAGCAGTTTTGAGGGTACGAACACTGAAGCTTTCTTT.

This clonotype was detected ten times or more. The chain employs TRBV28 and TRBJ1-5; maybe TRBD1 (5 bases). V lost 7 bases and J 0 bases, leaving 22 bases between the germline ends. CDR1 and CDR2 from the germline V gene are MDHEN and SYDVKM. This CDR3 region has 18 residues. The DNA for the CDR3 is TGTGCCAGCAAGGGAGGGGCATCCGGCGACCTTAGCAATCAGCCCCAGCATTTT. It specifies CASKGGASGDLSNQPQHF.

This clonotype was observed many times. J is TRBJ2-3 and V is TRBV7-9; D not certain. The CDR3 covers 12 residues. V was shortened by 3 bases and J by 2 bases, with 3 bases between the two germline ends. The germline gives CDR1 SEHNR, CDR2 FQNEAQ (reference sequence). CDR3 nucleotides: TGTGCCAGCAGCTTGGCCACAGATACGCAGTATTTT. Its protein product is CASSLATDTQYF.

This clonotype was counted only a few times. The chain employs TRBV28 and TRBJ2-1; perhaps TRBD1 as D (6 bases). Trimming cost V 7 bases and J 5 bases, with 12 bases left between them. The CDR3 loop spans 13 amino acids. From germline, CDR1 is MDHEN and CDR2 SYDVKM. The CDR3 sequence: CASKTGQNNEQFF. CDR3 DNA sequence: TGTGCCAGCAAGACGGGACAAAACAATGAGCAGTTCTTC.

V usage is TRBV11-2 and J usage is TRBJ2-6; no clear D gene. The V gene's germline CDR1 is SGHAT and CDR2 FQNNGV. V was shortened by 3 bases and J by 4 bases, with 13 bases between the two germline ends. The CDR3 loop spans 16 amino acids. CDR3 DNA sequence: TGTGCCAGCAGCTTGATGGCGTACTACGGGGCCAACGTCCTGACTTTC. It encodes CASSLMAYYGANVLTF.